This TCR beta chain came from a study of OX40 agonist ivuxolimab in advanced cancers. For the study at large: In this cohort, patients received ivuxolimab, an agonistic anti-OX40 (CD134) antibody.

In the case of this clone: At one boundary the junction diverges from the germline segment, which might be a read error.

Germline loops: CDR1 SSHAT, CDR2 FNYEAQ (reference sequence). This CDR3 is 13 amino acids long. Profiling relied on immunoSEQ multiplex PCR, and the TCRdb table lists in-frame clones only, not all of them. This table holds approximately 49,000 clones, around 83% found once. The TCR sequence derives from an adult with an advanced solid tumor such as melanoma, head and neck, liver or kidney cancer. J is TRBJ2-3 and V is TRBV7-7; possibly TRBD1 for D (5 bases). The sample in question was CD4+ or CD8+ T cells sorted from blood, obtained in a trial of the OX40 agonist ivuxolimab. The CDR3 coding sequence is TGTGCTAGCAGCCGTCGCCAGGGAGATACGCAGTATTTT. Amino acid sequence: CASSRRQGDTQYF.